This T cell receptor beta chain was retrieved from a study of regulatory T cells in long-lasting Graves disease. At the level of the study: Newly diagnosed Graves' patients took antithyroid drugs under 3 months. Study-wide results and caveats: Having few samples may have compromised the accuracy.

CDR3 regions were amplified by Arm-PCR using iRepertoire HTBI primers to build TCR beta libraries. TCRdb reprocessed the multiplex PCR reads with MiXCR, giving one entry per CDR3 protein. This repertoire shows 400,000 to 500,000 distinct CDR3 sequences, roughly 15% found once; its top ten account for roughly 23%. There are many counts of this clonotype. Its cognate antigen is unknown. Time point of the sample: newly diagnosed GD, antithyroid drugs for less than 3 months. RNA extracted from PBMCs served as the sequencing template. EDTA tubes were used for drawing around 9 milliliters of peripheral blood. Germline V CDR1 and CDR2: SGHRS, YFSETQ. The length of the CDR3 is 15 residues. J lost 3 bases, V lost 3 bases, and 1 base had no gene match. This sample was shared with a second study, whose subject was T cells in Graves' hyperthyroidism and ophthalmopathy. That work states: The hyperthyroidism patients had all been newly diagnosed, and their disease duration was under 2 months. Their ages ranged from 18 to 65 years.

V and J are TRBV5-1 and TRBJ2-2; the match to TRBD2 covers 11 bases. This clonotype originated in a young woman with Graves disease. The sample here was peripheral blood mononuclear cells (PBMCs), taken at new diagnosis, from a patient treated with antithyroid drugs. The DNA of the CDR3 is TGCGCCAGCAGCTGGGGACTAGCGGACACCGGGGAGCTGTTTTTT. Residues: CASSWGLADTGELFF.